This T cell receptor beta chain was found in a study of OX40 agonist ivuxolimab in advanced cancers. The protocol was immunoSEQ multiplex PCR, while the TCRdb copy is restricted to in-frame clones and leaves out a portion. This sample has 80,000 or so clones, with just under 95% found just once. The CDR3 is made up of 15 amino acids. V was clipped by 0 bases and J by 5 bases; unmatched bases: 6. Germline CDR1 reads SGHTS; CDR2 reads YDEGEE. The sequenced sample was CD4+ or CD8+ T cells sorted from blood, obtained in a trial of the OX40 agonist ivuxolimab. This sequence joins TRBV5-8 and TRBJ2-7; 9 bases agree with TRBD1. This sequence originates from an adult with an advanced solid tumor such as melanoma, head and neck, liver or kidney cancer. The CDR3 coding sequence is TGTGCCAGCAGCTTGGGGACAGGGGATCGCGACGAGCAGTACTTC. Translating it yields CASSLGTGDRDEQYF. The full variable domain, in which reference TRBV5-8 and TRBJ2-7 provide the parts outside the CDR3, is EAGVTQSPTHLIKTRGQQATLRCSPISGHTSVYWYQQALGLGLQFLLWYDEGEERNRGNFPPRFSGRQFPNYSSELNVNALELEDSALYLCASSLGTGDRDEQYFGPGTRLTVT.